The clone carrying this T cell receptor (beta chain) came up many times. Its antigen is currently unknown. This sample is drawn from a study of Graves' ophthalmopathy and Graves' hyperthyroidism. Study-wide background: Peripheral blood (taken before any treatment) was collected at initial diagnosis. Study results and caveats: Blood was where most expanded thyroid clonotypes above 0.001 frequency also turned up.

CDR3 regions of TCR beta were amplified from RNA transcripts. HTBI-primed RT-PCR formed the first round, and a multiplex PCR formed the second. Each CDR3 protein is one row after TCRdb ran MiXCR on the multiplex PCR reads. This table has just over 400,000 distinct CDR3 sequences, around 20% appearing once. This CDR3 spans 13 amino acids. CDR1 and CDR2 from the germline V gene are SGHVS and FQNEAQ. V gave up 4 bases and J gave up 10 bases, with 11 bases separating them. The receptor was isolated from a woman aged 18-29 years with stable Graves' hyperthyroidism. Sequenced input: peripheral blood. The V and J genes are TRBV7-8 and TRBJ1-6, with D possibly matching TRBD1 (5 bases). The CDR3 spells CASSYDSLSPLHF. DNA of the CDR3: TGTGCCAGCAGCTATGACAGTCTGTCACCCCTCCACTTT.